One and the same sample provided the 28 T cell receptor beta chains below, sequenced in a study of early T cells in non-severe SARS-CoV-2 infection (dated by TCRdb to the early 2020s). Library preparation was by 5' RACE. The sample was run on a NextSeq 500. In TCRdb, the public reads were trimmed at Q25 with fastp and aligned with MiXCR, with productive beta chains retained. Here each entry gathers all rows of one CDR3 protein and keeps the most common genes and DNA. For this sample the table gives tens of thousands of distinct CDR3 sequences, of which 15% to 17% were detected only once. Around 12% of the sample is held by the ten biggest clonotypes. Sequencing input: whole blood. These receptors came from an adult who was a healthcare worker with PCR-confirmed SARS-CoV-2 infection or an uninfected control (not recorded which).

This clonotype was recorded many times. The chain couples TRBV20-1 to TRBJ2-1; the match to TRBD2 covers 12 bases. V trimming: 2 bases; J trimming: 3 bases; junction bases outside the gene matches: 8. The CDR3 spans 17 residues. The germline V gene encodes CDR1 DFQATT and CDR2 SNEGSKA (reference sequence). The CDR3 coding sequence is TGCAGTGCTAGAAGGCTAGCGGGGGGGCGGAGCTACAATGAGCAGTTCTTC. Residues: CSARRLAGGRSYNEQFF.

At least ten counts were recorded for this clonotype. The chain combines TRBV24-1 with TRBJ2-3; 10 nucleotides match TRBD2. Germline CDR1 KGHDR, CDR2 SFDVKD. CDR3 size: 16 residues. J was trimmed by 0 bases and V by 6 bases; bases with no gene match: 5. CDR3 residues: CATSTPSGSSTDTQYF. DNA of the CDR3: TGTGCCACCAGTACGCCTAGCGGGAGCAGCACAGATACGCAGTATTTT.

This clonotype has ten or more counts. The chain joins TRBV20-1 to TRBJ2-1; TRBD2 might be the D (6 bases). CDR1 is DFQATT and CDR2 is SNEGSKA in the germline V gene (reference sequence). The V end lost 7 bases, the J end lost 3 bases, and 16 bases lay between the germline ends. This CDR3 has 14 amino acids. The CDR3 spells CSGGGETNYNEQFF. CDR3 DNA: TGCAGTGGAGGAGGGGAGACGAACTACAATGAGCAGTTCTTC.

This clonotype has only a few counts. This sequence joins TRBV20-1 and TRBJ2-7, with 7 nucleotides matching TRBD2. The CDR3 spans 15 residues. Germline CDR1 DFQATT, CDR2 SNEGSKA (reference sequence). V gave up 3 bases and J gave up 0 bases; unmatched junction bases: 8. This CDR3 is CSARELAASSYEQYF. CDR3 nucleotide sequence: TGCAGTGCTAGGGAGCTAGCGGCTAGCTCCTACGAGCAGTACTTC.

The rearrangement uses TRBV24-1 and TRBJ2-5; D possibly corresponds to TRBD2 (6 bases). Trimming removed 2 bases at V and 5 bases at J, with 14 bases between. Germline V CDR1 and CDR2: KGHDR, SFDVKD. This CDR3 contains 15 residues. The CDR3 sequence is CATSDWSGGLETQYF. The CDR3 bases are TGTGCCACCAGTGATTGGAGTGGAGGGTTGGAGACCCAGTACTTC.

The chain recombines TRBV24-1 with TRBJ2-7; D remains ambiguous. Germline V lookup: CDR1 KGHDR, CDR2 SFDVKD. V gave up 4 bases and J gave up 3 bases, with 12 bases separating them. The CDR3 totals 14 residues. The CDR3 loop reads CATSEPGPFYEQYF. The CDR3 region has the DNA TGTGCCACCAGTGAACCAGGACCGTTCTACGAGCAGTACTTC.

This clonotype has a count of ten or more. The chain is built from TRBV7-9 and TRBJ1-3; D gene unclear. From germline, CDR1 is SEHNR and CDR2 FQNEAQ (reference sequence). This CDR3 has 14 amino acids. V lost 2 bases and J lost 4, with 9 bases in between. Here the CDR3 reads CASSLSGGGNTIYF. In DNA, the CDR3 is TGTGCCAGCAGCTTATCCGGTGGAGGAAACACCATATATTTT.

The chain recombines TRBV27 with TRBJ1-2, with D uncertain. This CDR3 contains 14 residues. The V end lost 0 bases, the J end lost 2 bases, and 7 bases lay between the germline ends. Germline-derived CDR1 and CDR2 are MNHEY and SMNVEV (reference sequence). The CDR3 protein is CASSLSKGNYGYTF. CDR3 sequence (DNA): TGTGCCAGCAGTTTATCGAAGGGAAACTATGGCTACACCTTC.

This clonotype has at least ten counts. The chain uses TRBV11-1 and TRBJ2-6; no definite D call. Germline V gives CDR1 SGHAT, CDR2 FQDESV (reference sequence). V was pared by 3 bases and J by 1 base, with 7 bases between. This CDR3 has 15 residues. CDR3 protein: CASSFRVSGANVLTF. CDR3 nucleotide sequence: TGTGCCAGCAGCTTCCGTGTTTCTGGGGCCAACGTCCTGACTTTC.

The rearrangement links TRBV5-4 to TRBJ1-2; D remains ambiguous. V was pared by 5 bases and J by 2 bases, with 19 bases between. Germline CDR1 SGHNT, CDR2 YYREEE (reference sequence). The CDR3 covers 16 residues. The CDR3 nucleotides are TGTGCCAGCAGACCGATACTCGATAAACAGAACTATGGCTACACCTTC. It encodes CASRPILDKQNYGYTF. Filled out from reference TRBV5-4 and TRBJ1-2, the complete variable domain reads ETGVTQSPTHLIKTRGQQVTLRCSSQSGHNTVSWYQQALGQGPQFIFQYYREEENGRGNFPPRFSGLQFPNYSSELNVNALELDDSALYLCASRPILDKQNYGYTFGSGTRLTVV.

Only a few counts were recorded for this clonotype. J is TRBJ1-4 and V is TRBV5-4, with D unresolved. The CDR3 totals 13 residues. CDR1 is SGHNT, CDR2 YYREEE, per germline (reference sequence). Deletions cut 1 base from V and 10 bases from J, with 11 bases between. The CDR3 DNA sequence: TGTGCCAGCAGCTTGAGCGGATCTGGAAAACTGTTTTTT. Protein: CASSLSGSGKLFF.

In this sample, this clonotype turned up many times. The chain combines TRBV9 with TRBJ2-5, with D hard to call. This CDR3 region has 13 residues. The germline V gene encodes CDR1 SGDLS and CDR2 YYNGEE. V lost 0 bases, J lost 4 bases, and 7 bases lay in between. The CDR3 loop is CASSVEGIETQYF. As DNA, the CDR3 is TGTGCCAGCAGCGTAGAAGGGATAGAGACCCAGTACTTC. Together with reference TRBV9 and TRBJ2-5, the CDR3 gives the full variable domain: DSGVTQTPKHLITATGQRVTLRCSPRSGDLSVYWYQQSLDQGLQFLIQYYNGEERAKGNILERFSAQQFPDLHSELNLSSLELGDSALYFCASSVEGIETQYFGPGTRLLVL.

This clonotype was counted at least ten times. The chain uses TRBV6-5 and TRBJ2-3; D gene ambiguous. Germline V gene lookup returns CDR1 MNHEY and CDR2 SVGAGI. V was cut by 0 bases and J by 2 bases, with 9 bases left in between. The CDR3 runs 15 residues. CDR3 sequence reads: CASSYSGQATDTQYF. CDR3 nucleotides: TGTGCCAGCAGTTACTCAGGTCAAGCCACAGATACGCAGTATTTT.

This clonotype was detected a few times. The chain has TRBV28 and TRBJ1-5; the match to TRBD1 covers 11 bases. Per germline, CDR1 MDHEN and CDR2 SYDVKM. With V trimmed by 3 bases and J by 6 bases, 4 bases remained unmatched. The CDR3 is 15 residues long. CDR3 bases: TGTGCCAGCAGTTTGCCTGGGACAGGGGGTCAGCCCCAGCATTTT. Its protein is CASSLPGTGGQPQHF.

V gene TRBV28 combines with J gene TRBJ2-1, with D perhaps given as TRBD1 or TRBD2 (5 bases each). This CDR3 has 14 amino acids. V gave up 3 bases and J gave up 4 bases, with 10 bases separating them. Germline CDR1 reads MDHEN; CDR2 reads SYDVKM. The CDR3 DNA reads as TGTGCCAGCAGTTTGGGGGACCGATACAATGAGCAGTTCTTC. It translates to CASSLGDRYNEQFF.

The V and J genes are TRBV12-3 or TRBV12-4 and TRBJ1-3; D unclear. The CDR3 totals 13 residues. V was shortened by 7 bases and J by 0 bases, with 7 bases between the two germline ends. The CDR3 is CASTTYSGNTIYF. CDR3 in DNA: TGTGCCAGCACAACATACTCTGGAAACACCATATATTTT.

The chain links TRBV6-5 to TRBJ2-5; D perhaps matches TRBD1 (5 bases). CDR3 length equals 14 residues. Trimming removed 5 bases from V and 5 bases from J, with 15 bases in between. Germline V CDR1 and CDR2: MNHEY, SVGAGI. The CDR3 sequence is CASSDDRARETQYF. Here the CDR3 DNA reads TGTGCCAGCAGTGATGACAGAGCAAGGGAGACCCAGTACTTC.

V is TRBV18 and J is TRBJ2-5, with D tentatively TRBD1 (6 bases). Germline V CDR1 and CDR2: KGHSH, LQKENI. V was clipped by 10 bases and J by 2 bases, with 14 bases between them. The length of the CDR3 is 13 residues. CDR3 in amino acids: CATRGQTQETQYF. CDR3 sequence (DNA): TGTGCCACCCGAGGACAGACACAAGAGACCCAGTACTTC.

Turning to this clonotype: A read error may account for a junction end that differs from germline. The chain recombines TRBV19 with TRBJ2-7, with 9 bases aligning to TRBD2. The CDR3 totals 13 residues. Germline V gene data show CDR1 as LNHDA and CDR2 as SQIVND (reference sequence). The CDR3 loop reads CASSLASGTERYF. For the CDR3, the DNA is TGTGCCAGTAGTCTGGCTAGCGGGACCGAGCGGTACTTC.

This chain joins TRBV29-1 and TRBJ2-7, with TRBD1 matching over 9 bases. J gave up 3 bases and V 4 bases, and 1 base lay outside the gene matches. Germline V gene sequence: CDR1 SQVTM, CDR2 ANQGSEA. The CDR3 covers 12 residues. The DNA of the CDR3 is TGCAGCGTTGGGGGACAGGGCTACGAGCAGTACTTC. As protein: CSVGGQGYEQYF.

This clonotype appeared a few times. The rearrangement links TRBV6-2 or TRBV6-3 to TRBJ1-1, with 8 bases aligning to TRBD1. Germline V gene data show CDR1 as MNHEY and CDR2 as SVGEGT. Trimming cost V 4 bases and J 6 bases; bases outside gene matches: 10. The CDR3 sequence is 15 residues long. The CDR3 sequence: CASSSASGGWSEAFF. The DNA of the CDR3 is TGTGCCAGCAGTTCCGCCTCAGGGGGCTGGTCTGAAGCTTTCTTT.

Here the CDR3 reads CASRPTGTHTDTQYF. CDR3 nucleotides: TGTGCCAGCAGACCAACCGGGACTCACACAGATACGCAGTATTTT. The chain combines TRBV6-6 with TRBJ2-3; D possibly corresponds to TRBD2 (6 bases). CDR1 and CDR2 from the germline V gene are MNHNY and SVGAGI (reference sequence). Trimming took 6 bases from V and 2 from J, leaving 15 bases between them. The CDR3 consists of 15 residues.

This chain uses TRBV7-6 with TRBJ1-1, with a tentative D call TRBD1 (5 bases). The CDR3 sequence is 13 residues long. V lost 5 bases and J 1 base, leaving 8 bases between the germline ends. The V gene's germline CDR1 is SGHVS and CDR2 FNYEAQ. CDR3 sequence: CASSPGQNTEAFF. The CDR3 nucleotides read TGTGCCAGCAGCCCCGGACAGAACACTGAAGCTTTCTTT.

This clonotype showed up many times. This sequence joins TRBV11-1 and TRBJ2-4, with TRBD2 identical over 10 bases. CDR1 and CDR2 from the germline V gene are SGHAT and FQDESV (reference sequence). J was trimmed by 4 bases and V by 0 bases; bases with no gene match: 6. CDR3 length equals 17 residues. CDR3 amino acids: CASSLAPSGGPKNIQYF. CDR3 coding DNA: TGTGCCAGCAGCTTAGCCCCTAGCGGGGGTCCTAAAAACATTCAGTACTTC.

This clonotype was counted a few times. The chain has TRBV7-2 and TRBJ2-4, with TRBD1 matching 8 bases. Germline V gene sequence: CDR1 SGHTA, CDR2 FQGNSA. This CDR3 contains 15 residues. V was pared by 6 bases and J by 3 bases, with 7 bases of the junction left unmatched. Here the CDR3 reads CASRAGGGVKNIQYF. In DNA form, the CDR3 reads TGTGCCAGCAGGGCAGGGGGCGGTGTCAAAAACATTCAGTACTTC.

This chain connects TRBV6-2 or TRBV6-3 to TRBJ1-1, with 8 bases aligning to TRBD1. The germline CDR1 and CDR2 sequences are MNHEY and SVGEGT. The V segment lost 5 bases and the J segment 8 bases; nucleotides outside the gene matches: 4. This CDR3 spans 12 amino acids. The CDR3 DNA follows: TGTGCCAGCAGTCGGACAGGGTTAGAAGCTTTCTTT. Its translation is CASSRTGLEAFF.

This clonotype was seen only a few times. The chain combines TRBV6-5 with TRBJ2-1; 8 bases are a match to TRBD1. Trimming at V came to 6 bases and at J to 7 bases, leaving 8 bases not matched to a gene. Germline V gives CDR1 MNHEY, CDR2 SVGAGI. This CDR3 spans 14 amino acids. CDR3 bases: TGTGCCAGCAGGTCCGGGACAGGTTTGAATGAGCAGTTCTTC. It yields the protein CASRSGTGLNEQFF.

This CDR3 reads CSVRGRMNTEAFF. In nucleotides, the CDR3 is TGCAGCGTTCGAGGCAGGATGAACACTGAAGCTTTCTTT. The gene calls are TRBV29-1 and TRBJ1-1; unclear D gene. The length of the CDR3 is 13 residues. The V and J ends lost 5 bases and 0 bases respectively, with 10 bases between them. The germline CDR1 and CDR2 sequences are SQVTM and ANQGSEA.